The subject of this entry is one T cell receptor beta chain. This CDR3 spans 17 amino acids. Germline values: CDR1 LGHNA, CDR2 YNFKEQ. V was shortened by 0 bases and J by 8 bases, with 19 bases between the two germline ends. Authors' processing steps: It was from reference gene primer amplification that nucleated cell counts were estimated. Data came from immunoSEQ multiplex PCR; TCRdb stores just in-frame clones and leaves some out. Clonal size and the V and J genes are those of that table, whereas D and trimming came from the DNA. The sample yields 310,000 or so clones, approximately 88% seen once. This specimen belongs to a study of blood T cell repertoires in COVID-19. Study overall: Acute and convalescent COVID-19 specimens originated in the United States, Italy and Spain. In each case, the material was cDNA or gDNA derived from T cells, B-cell-depleted T cells, or PBMCs.

The receptor was isolated from a woman between 50 and 59 years old with active or convalescent COVID-19. The sequencing sample was made of peripheral blood. This chain uses TRBV4-2 with TRBJ2-2; weak D call: TRBD2 (5 bases). The CDR3 region has the DNA TGTGCCAGCAGCCAAGAATTGGTGGGAGCCGTAACGGGGGAGCTGTTTTTT. Its protein is CASSQELVGAVTGELFF.